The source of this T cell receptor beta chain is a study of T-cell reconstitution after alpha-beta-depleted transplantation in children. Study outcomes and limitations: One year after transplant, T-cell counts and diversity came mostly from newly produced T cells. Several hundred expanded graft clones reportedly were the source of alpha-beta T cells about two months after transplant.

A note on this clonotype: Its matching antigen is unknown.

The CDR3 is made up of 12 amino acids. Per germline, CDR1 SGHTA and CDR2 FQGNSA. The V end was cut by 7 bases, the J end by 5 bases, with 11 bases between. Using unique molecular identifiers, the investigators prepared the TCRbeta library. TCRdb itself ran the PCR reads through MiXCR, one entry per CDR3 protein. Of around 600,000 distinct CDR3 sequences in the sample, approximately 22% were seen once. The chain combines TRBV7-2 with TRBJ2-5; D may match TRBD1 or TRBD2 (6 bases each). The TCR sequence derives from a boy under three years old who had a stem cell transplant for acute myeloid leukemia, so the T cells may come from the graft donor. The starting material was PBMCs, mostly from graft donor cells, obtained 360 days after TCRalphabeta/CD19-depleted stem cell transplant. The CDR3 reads CASTSGAETQYF. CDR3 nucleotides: TGTGCCAGCACCTCGGGGGCGGAGACCCAGTACTTC.